This is a list of T cell receptor beta chains from one sample in a study of blood T cell repertoires in COVID-19. TCRdb keeps only in-frame clones here, not all; method: immunoSEQ multiplex PCR. This sample carries roughly 120,000 clones, less than 90% of them seen once, and the ten largest clones take approximately 8%. Source material: peripheral blood. Receptor source: a man aged 65-85 years who had recovered from COVID-19. Each CDR3 is given with its conserved first and last residue. D genes are given only for firm matches. The size entry is marked missing in some rows and otherwise reads once, few, many or a size class.

D gene: TRBD2; J gene: TRBJ2-5; V gene: TRBV27; clone size: -; CDR3 protein: CASAPPGVAGEQTQYF; CDR3 DNA: TGTGCCAGCGCCCCACCGGGGGTAGCGGGAGAGCAGACCCAGTACTTC
D gene: -; J gene: TRBJ2-7; V gene: TRBV5-1; clone size: -; CDR3 protein: CASSSLGTSSYEQYF; CDR3 DNA: TGCGCCAGCAGCTCCCTAGGGACATCCTCCTACGAGCAGTACTTC
D gene: TRBD1; J gene: TRBJ1-1; V gene: TRBV27; clone size: -; CDR3 protein: CASRQQGRTEAFF; CDR3 DNA: TGTGCCAGCAGACAACAGGGGCGTACTGAAGCTTTCTTT
D gene: -; J gene: TRBJ2-2; V gene: TRBV11-3; clone size: -; CDR3 protein: CASSPGAGGGSNTGELFF; CDR3 DNA: TGTGCCAGCAGCCCGGGAGCCGGAGGGGGCTCGAACACCGGGGAGCTGTTTTTT
D gene: -; J gene: TRBJ2-1; V gene: TRBV9; clone size: -; CDR3 protein: CASSPGPGEYNEQFF; CDR3 DNA: TGTGCCAGCAGCCCAGGCCCGGGGGAATACAATGAGCAGTTCTTC
D gene: -; J gene: TRBJ1-1; V gene: TRBV3-1/TRBV3-2; clone size: few; CDR3 protein: CASSQESAGDTEAFF; CDR3 DNA: TGTGCCAGCAGCCAAGAGTCAGCAGGGGATACTGAAGCTTTCTTT
D gene: -; J gene: TRBJ2-1; V gene: TRBV2; clone size: -; CDR3 protein: CASSDFRGDNEQFF; CDR3 DNA: TGTGCCAGCAGTGATTTTCGCGGGGACAATGAGCAGTTCTTC
D gene: TRBD1; J gene: TRBJ1-4; V gene: TRBV5-8; clone size: few; CDR3 protein: CASSSWSTGGYEKLFF; CDR3 DNA: TGTGCCAGCAGCTCCTGGTCCACAGGGGGCTATGAAAAACTGTTTTTT
D gene: TRBD1; J gene: TRBJ1-1; V gene: TRBV29-1; clone size: -; CDR3 protein: CSVEGGQGFAEAFF; CDR3 DNA: TGCAGCGTTGAAGGGGGACAGGGCTTCGCTGAAGCTTTCTTT
D gene: -; J gene: TRBJ2-3; V gene: TRBV15; clone size: -; CDR3 protein: CATSRAYRADTQYF; CDR3 DNA: TGTGCCACCAGCAGAGCCTATCGCGCAGATACGCAGTATTTT
D gene: TRBD1; J gene: TRBJ2-5; V gene: TRBV25-1; clone size: -; CDR3 protein: CASSESPGQGRETQYF; CDR3 DNA: TGTGCCAGCAGTGAATCCCCGGGACAGGGGCGTGAGACCCAGTACTTC
D gene: TRBD2; J gene: TRBJ2-1; V gene: TRBV7-3; clone size: -; CDR3 protein: CASSAQPTTSGQFF; CDR3 DNA: TGTGCCAGCAGCGCACAACCGACGACTAGCGGGCAGTTCTTC
D gene: -; J gene: TRBJ2-2; V gene: TRBV7-9; clone size: -; CDR3 protein: CASSSLLDTGELFF; CDR3 DNA: TGTGCCAGCAGCTCTCTCCTTGACACCGGGGAGCTGTTTTTT
D gene: TRBD1; J gene: TRBJ2-5; V gene: TRBV4-2; clone size: -; CDR3 protein: CASSQPPGQGGDETQYF; CDR3 DNA: TGTGCCAGCAGCCAGCCCCCTGGACAGGGCGGGGACGAGACCCAGTACTTC
D gene: TRBD2; J gene: TRBJ2-1; V gene: TRBV24-1; clone size: once; CDR3 protein: CATSDFAPTSGRGSYNEQFF; CDR3 DNA: TGTGCCACCAGTGATTTCGCCCCGACTAGCGGGAGGGGGTCCTACAATGAGCAGTTCTTC
D gene: TRBD1; J gene: TRBJ2-5; V gene: TRBV28; clone size: -; CDR3 protein: CASRKPRDSQETQYF; CDR3 DNA: TGTGCCAGCAGGAAACCTAGGGACAGCCAAGAGACCCAGTACTTC
D gene: -; J gene: TRBJ2-2; V gene: TRBV5-1; clone size: -; CDR3 protein: CASSWGQNTGELFF; CDR3 DNA: TGCGCCAGCAGCTGGGGACAGAACACCGGGGAGCTGTTTTTT
D gene: -; J gene: TRBJ2-7; V gene: TRBV5-1; clone size: -; CDR3 protein: CASSFTVSSYEQYF; CDR3 DNA: TGCGCCAGCAGCTTTACCGTTAGCTCCTACGAGCAGTACTTC
D gene: -; J gene: TRBJ1-1; V gene: TRBV19; clone size: -; CDR3 protein: CASSVGVTEAFF; CDR3 DNA: TGTGCCAGTAGTGTCGGGGTCACTGAAGCTTTCTTT
D gene: -; J gene: TRBJ2-2; V gene: TRBV5-1; clone size: -; CDR3 protein: CASKKGTNTGELFF; CDR3 DNA: TGCGCCAGCAAGAAGGGGACGAACACCGGGGAGCTGTTTTTT
D gene: TRBD2; J gene: TRBJ2-5; V gene: TRBV19; clone size: -; CDR3 protein: CASSLASTSVKYF; CDR3 DNA: TGTGCCAGTAGTTTGGCATCTACTAGCGTTAAGTACTTC
D gene: TRBD1; J gene: TRBJ1-6; V gene: TRBV5-1; clone size: few; CDR3 protein: CASSLGQGYNSPLHF; CDR3 DNA: TGCGCCAGCAGCTTGGGACAGGGCTATAATTCACCCCTCCACTTT
D gene: TRBD2; J gene: TRBJ2-1; V gene: TRBV5-6; clone size: -; CDR3 protein: CASSWSFGGRARGANEQFF; CDR3 DNA: TGTGCCAGCAGCTGGAGCTTTGGCGGGAGGGCCAGGGGAGCAAATGAGCAGTTCTTC
D gene: -; J gene: TRBJ2-1; V gene: TRBV4-3; clone size: -; CDR3 protein: CASSQDIRSLRKQFF; CDR3 DNA: TGCGCCAGCAGCCAAGATATTCGTAGTCTCCGAAAGCAGTTCTTC
D gene: TRBD1; J gene: TRBJ1-5; V gene: TRBV20-1; clone size: -; CDR3 protein: CSASPGQGGNQPQHF; CDR3 DNA: TGCAGTGCTAGTCCGGGACAGGGGGGAAATCAGCCCCAGCATTTT
D gene: TRBD2; J gene: TRBJ2-5; V gene: TRBV6-5; clone size: -; CDR3 protein: CAAAASGSGGETQYF; CDR3 DNA: TGTGCCGCGGCCGCTAGCGGGAGTGGGGGAGAGACCCAGTACTTC
D gene: -; J gene: TRBJ1-1; V gene: TRBV28; clone size: -; CDR3 protein: CASSTTSGVRTEAFF; CDR3 DNA: TGTGCCAGCAGTACCACTTCAGGGGTCCGGACTGAAGCTTTCTTT
D gene: -; J gene: TRBJ2-2; V gene: TRBV6-2/TRBV6-3; clone size: -; CDR3 protein: CASSYLQGFGTGELFF; CDR3 DNA: TGTGCCAGCAGTTATTTGCAGGGGTTCGGGACCGGGGAGCTGTTTTTT
D gene: -; J gene: TRBJ2-5; V gene: TRBV24-1; clone size: -; CDR3 protein: CATSPGEEWETQYF; CDR3 DNA: TGTGCCACCAGCCCGGGGGAAGAGTGGGAGACCCAGTACTTC
D gene: -; J gene: TRBJ2-7; V gene: TRBV28; clone size: -; CDR3 protein: CASSPGDMSYEQYF; CDR3 DNA: TGTGCCAGCAGTCCCGGGGACATGTCCTACGAGCAGTACTTC
D gene: -; J gene: TRBJ2-7; V gene: TRBV7-2; clone size: -; CDR3 protein: CASSLDLSYEQYF; CDR3 DNA: TGTGCCAGCAGCTTAGACCTATCCTACGAGCAGTACTTC
D gene: -; J gene: TRBJ2-2; V gene: TRBV4-3; clone size: -; CDR3 protein: CASSQGPLTGELFF; CDR3 DNA: TGCGCCAGCAGCCAAGGTCCACTCACCGGGGAGCTGTTTTTT
D gene: TRBD2; J gene: TRBJ2-2; V gene: TRBV24-1; clone size: -; CDR3 protein: CATSDSSGRNTGELFF; CDR3 DNA: TGTGCCACCAGTGATTCTAGCGGGAGGAACACCGGGGAGCTGTTTTTT
D gene: -; J gene: TRBJ2-7; V gene: TRBV6-5; clone size: -; CDR3 protein: CASSRARQPRGEQYF; CDR3 DNA: TGTGCCAGCAGTCGCGCCCGACAGCCTAGGGGCGAGCAGTACTTC
D gene: TRBD1; J gene: TRBJ2-2; V gene: TRBV6-6; clone size: -; CDR3 protein: CASSYLGTGKDGELFF; CDR3 DNA: TGTGCCAGCAGTTACTTGGGGACAGGGAAGGACGGGGAGCTGTTTTTT
D gene: -; J gene: TRBJ1-2; V gene: TRBV29-1; clone size: -; CDR3 protein: CSVDRDGYGYTF; CDR3 DNA: TGCAGCGTTGACAGGGATGGCTATGGCTACACCTTC
D gene: TRBD2; J gene: TRBJ2-7; V gene: TRBV13; clone size: once; CDR3 protein: CASSGRRTSEYEQYF; CDR3 DNA: TGTGCCAGCAGCGGACGCAGGACTAGCGAGTACGAGCAGTACTTC
D gene: TRBD1; J gene: TRBJ2-5; V gene: TRBV29-1; clone size: -; CDR3 protein: CSVAGTGLGETQYF; CDR3 DNA: TGCAGCGTTGCCGGGACAGGGTTGGGGGAGACCCAGTACTTC
D gene: -; J gene: TRBJ1-5; V gene: TRBV28; clone size: -; CDR3 protein: CASSSFGEVGQPQHF; CDR3 DNA: TGTGCCAGCAGTTCCTTCGGGGAGGTAGGGCAGCCCCAGCATTTT
D gene: -; J gene: TRBJ2-1; V gene: TRBV7-2; clone size: -; CDR3 protein: CASSLSDSYNEQFF; CDR3 DNA: TGTGCCAGCAGCTTATCAGACAGCTACAATGAGCAGTTCTTC
D gene: TRBD2; J gene: TRBJ2-2; V gene: TRBV29-1; clone size: -; CDR3 protein: CSGMLAGEHGELFF; CDR3 DNA: TGCAGCGGTATGCTAGCGGGAGAACACGGGGAGCTGTTTTTT
D gene: -; J gene: TRBJ1-1; V gene: TRBV29-1; clone size: -; CDR3 protein: CSVENRAMNTEAFF; CDR3 DNA: TGCAGCGTTGAGAACAGGGCTATGAACACTGAAGCTTTCTTT
D gene: TRBD2; J gene: TRBJ2-1; V gene: TRBV7-9; clone size: -; CDR3 protein: CASSFSSGEVPRNEQFF; CDR3 DNA: TGTGCCAGCAGTTTCAGTAGCGGGGAGGTACCCAGGAATGAGCAGTTCTTC
D gene: -; J gene: TRBJ1-5; V gene: TRBV7-6; clone size: -; CDR3 protein: CASSLEPGGINQPQHF; CDR3 DNA: TGTGCCAGCAGCTTAGAACCGGGAGGTATTAATCAGCCCCAGCATTTT
D gene: TRBD1; J gene: TRBJ1-6; V gene: TRBV5-6; clone size: once; CDR3 protein: CASRSAGQGWSPLHF; CDR3 DNA: TGTGCCAGCAGATCCGCGGGACAGGGCTGGTCACCCCTCCACTTT
D gene: TRBD2; J gene: TRBJ2-7; V gene: TRBV7-2; clone size: -; CDR3 protein: CASSLKTSGEEQYF; CDR3 DNA: TGTGCCAGCAGCTTAAAGACTAGCGGGGAAGAGCAGTACTTC
D gene: -; J gene: TRBJ1-5; V gene: TRBV27; clone size: -; CDR3 protein: CASSLFRGSNQPQHF; CDR3 DNA: TGTGCCAGCAGTTTATTCAGGGGTTCCAATCAGCCCCAGCATTTT
D gene: -; J gene: TRBJ1-5; V gene: TRBV5-1; clone size: once; CDR3 protein: CASSLDRDQPQHF; CDR3 DNA: TGCGCCAGCAGCTTGGACAGGGATCAGCCCCAGCATTTT
D gene: -; J gene: TRBJ2-5; V gene: TRBV29-1; clone size: -; CDR3 protein: CSVEEVQETQYF; CDR3 DNA: TGCAGCGTTGAGGAGGTCCAAGAGACCCAGTACTTC